This T cell receptor beta chain emerged from a study of CD4 T cells in relation to SARS-CoV-2 and coronaviruses. Study at large: After 10 to 11 days of antigen culture, PBMC TCR beta CDR3s were sequenced.

This clone was detected only once. The antigen remains undetermined. Before the COVID-19 pandemic, during about 2010-2018, CD4+ T cells were taken from unexposed donors. CD4+ T cells were isolated from the cells after 10 days of culture. TCRdb keeps only in-frame clones here, not all; method: immunoSEQ multiplex PCR. The table has about 16,000 clones, around 77% seen once. The receptor was derived from a human donor in good health. The specimen sequenced was CD4+ T cells from PBMCs, cultured in vitro.

The CDR3 nucleotides read TGTGCCAGCAGTGAGGGGGGGGACTATGGCTACACCTTC. Its protein is CASSEGGDYGYTF. The chain couples TRBV2 to TRBJ1-2, with D possibly TRBD1 on 5 matching bases. Germline loops: CDR1 SNHLY, CDR2 FYNNEI. V was clipped by 3 bases and J by 3 bases, with 8 bases between them. This CDR3 has 13 residues.